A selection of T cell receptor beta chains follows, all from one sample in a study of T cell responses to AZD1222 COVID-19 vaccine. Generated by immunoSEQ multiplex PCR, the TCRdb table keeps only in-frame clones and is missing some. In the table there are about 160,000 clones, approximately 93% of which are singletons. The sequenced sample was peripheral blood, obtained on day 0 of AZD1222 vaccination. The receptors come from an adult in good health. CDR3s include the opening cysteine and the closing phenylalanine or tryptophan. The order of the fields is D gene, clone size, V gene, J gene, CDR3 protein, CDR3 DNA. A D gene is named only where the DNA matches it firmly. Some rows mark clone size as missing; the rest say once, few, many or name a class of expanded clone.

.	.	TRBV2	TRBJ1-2	CASSEGGYGYTF	TGTGCCAGCAGTGAGGGCGGCTATGGCTACACCTTC
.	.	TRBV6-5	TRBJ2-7	CASPLDGLYEQYF	TGTGCCAGCCCTTTGGACGGGCTCTACGAGCAGTACTTC
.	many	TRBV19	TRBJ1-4	CASSPRLIATNEKLFF	TGTGCCAGTAGTCCCCGGCTCATTGCAACTAATGAAAAACTGTTTTTT
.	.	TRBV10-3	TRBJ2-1	CAISELVGGGREQFF	TGTGCCATCAGTGAGTTGGTAGGGGGGGGCCGTGAGCAGTTCTTC
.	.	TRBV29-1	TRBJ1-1	CSSTGGSNTEAFF	TGCAGCTCGACAGGAGGTTCGAACACTGAAGCTTTCTTT
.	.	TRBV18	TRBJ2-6	CASSPSGAGANVLTF	TGTGCCAGCTCTCCGTCGGGGGCTGGGGCCAACGTCCTGACTTTC
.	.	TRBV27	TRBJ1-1	CASSLGGNTEAFF	TGTGCCAGCAGTTTAGGGGGGAACACTGAAGCTTTCTTT
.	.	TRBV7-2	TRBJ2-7	CASSLVGRSSYEQYF	TGTGCCAGCAGCTTAGTTGGCAGGAGCTCCTACGAGCAGTACTTC
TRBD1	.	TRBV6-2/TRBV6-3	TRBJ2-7	CASSYPDRGPSSSYEQYF	TGTGCCAGCAGTTACCCGGACAGGGGGCCCTCGAGCTCCTACGAGCAGTACTTC
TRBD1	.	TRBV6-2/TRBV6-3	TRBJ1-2	CASSYPTVPGQAYGYTF	TGTGCCAGCAGTTACCCAACAGTTCCGGGACAGGCTTATGGCTACACCTTC
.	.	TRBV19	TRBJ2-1	CASSHDGPNNEQFF	TGTGCCAGTAGTCATGATGGCCCCAACAATGAGCAGTTCTTC
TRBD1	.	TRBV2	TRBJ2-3	CASSQQGMGTDTQYF	TGTGCCAGCAGCCAACAGGGGATGGGAACAGATACGCAGTATTTT
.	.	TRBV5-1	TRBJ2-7	CASSLFQGFNEQYF	TGCGCCAGCAGCTTGTTTCAGGGCTTTAACGAGCAGTACTTC
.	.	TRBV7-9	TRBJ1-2	CASRYTGSGGYTF	TGTGCCAGCCGATATACAGGTTCCGGTGGCTACACCTTC
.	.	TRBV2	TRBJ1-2	CASSEGAGDGYTF	TGTGCCAGCAGTGAAGGGGCCGGAGATGGCTACACCTTC
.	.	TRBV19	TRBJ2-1	CASSMNRQINEQFF	TGTGCCAGTAGTATGAATAGGCAGATCAATGAGCAGTTCTTC
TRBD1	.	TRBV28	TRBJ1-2	CASSGGQGDGYTF	TGTGCCAGCAGTGGCGGACAGGGGGATGGCTACACCTTC
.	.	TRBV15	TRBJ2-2	CATSRAVVGTGELFF	TGTGCCACCAGCAGGGCGGTCGTGGGTACCGGGGAGCTGTTTTTT
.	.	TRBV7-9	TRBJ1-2	CASSPLGRTNYGYTF	TGTGCCAGCAGCCCGTTGGGACGGACGAACTATGGCTACACCTTC
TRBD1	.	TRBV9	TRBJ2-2	CASSVRGQSNTGELFF	TGTGCCAGCAGCGTGAGGGGACAGTCAAACACCGGGGAGCTGTTTTTT
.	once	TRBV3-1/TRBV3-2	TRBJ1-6	CASSQVLGIYNSPLHF	TGTGCCAGCAGCCAAGTTTTGGGGATCTATAATTCACCCCTCCACTTT
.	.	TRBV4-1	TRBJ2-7	CASSQVFSGITYEQYF	TGCGCCAGCAGCCAAGTATTCTCGGGGATAACCTACGAGCAGTACTTC
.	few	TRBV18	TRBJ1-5	CASSPDGQHSNQPQHF	TGTGCCAGCTCACCAGACGGACAGCATAGCAATCAGCCCCAGCATTTT
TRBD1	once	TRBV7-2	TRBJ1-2	CASSLWGGGAHYGYTF	TGTGCCAGCAGCCTCTGGGGAGGGGGCGCTCACTATGGCTACACCTTC
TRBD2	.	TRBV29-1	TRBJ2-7	CSVEDQLPREGRYEQYF	TGCAGCGTTGAAGACCAACTACCCCGGGAGGGGAGGTACGAGCAGTACTTC
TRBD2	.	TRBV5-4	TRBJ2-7	CASSPGLAGGASYEQYF	TGTGCCAGCAGCCCGGGACTAGCGGGGGGCGCCTCCTACGAGCAGTACTTC
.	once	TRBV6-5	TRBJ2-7	CASSRLVNEQYF	TGTGCCAGCAGTAGACTAGTAAACGAGCAGTACTTC
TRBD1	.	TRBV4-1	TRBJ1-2	CAVRGNVGGASHGYTF	TGCGCCGTCAGGGGTAACGTAGGGGGCGCCAGTCATGGCTACACCTTC
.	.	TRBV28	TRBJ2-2	CASLAGPLWTGELFF	TGTGCCAGCTTAGCCGGGCCCTTATGGACCGGGGAGCTGTTTTTT
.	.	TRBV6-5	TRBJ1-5	CASSQQGFGNQPQHF	TGTGCCAGCAGTCAACAGGGTTTCGGCAATCAGCCCCAGCATTTT